The 26 T cell receptor beta chains below all came from one sample that was sequenced in a study of T cells in Graves' hyperthyroidism and ophthalmopathy (dated by TCRdb to the late 2010s). The library came from multiplex PCR. Sequencing used an Illumina HiSeq 2000. The TCR beta CDR3 regions were amplified from the RNA transcripts. A first-round RT-PCR of the TCR CDR3 used the HTBI primer set with the Qiagen OneStep RT-PCR kit. TCRdb itself trimmed the public reads at Q25 with fastp, ran MiXCR and retained productive beta chains. Under each unique CDR3 protein, matching rows form one entry showing the most common genes and DNA. The sample contains about 620,000 distinct CDR3 sequences, 15% to 20% of them found a single time. The biggest ten clones account for 3.8% of the sample. The specimen was blood. These receptors all stem from a woman in her 30s with Graves' hyperthyroidism.

This clonotype was counted at least ten times. The chain uses TRBV2 and TRBJ2-5; perhaps TRBD1 as D (6 bases). The length of the CDR3 is 14 residues. V was trimmed by 7 bases and J by 0 bases, leaving 12 bases between them. Germline V lookup: CDR1 SNHLY, CDR2 FYNNEI. CDR3 protein: CASMVRGNQETQYF. Written as DNA, the CDR3 is TGTGCCAGCATGGTCAGGGGAAACCAAGAGACCCAGTACTTC.

The genes are TRBV20-1 and TRBJ2-1; 9 nucleotides match TRBD2. The germline gives CDR1 DFQATT, CDR2 SNEGSKA (reference sequence). This CDR3 is 15 amino acids long. V was pared by 5 bases and J by 5 bases, with 10 bases of the junction left unmatched. The CDR3, as DNA: TGCAGTGCTCGGGGGGGGTTAGCGGGAGACAATGAGCAGTTCTTC. Protein sequence: CSARGGLAGDNEQFF.

The chain is built from TRBV7-9 and TRBJ1-1, with 7 bases fitting TRBD1. Germline V gene sequence: CDR1 SEHNR, CDR2 FQNEAQ (reference sequence). Germline trimming cut 8 bases from V and 5 bases from J; bases unmatched to any gene: 2. The length of the CDR3 is 11 residues. CDR3 loop: CASHRGTEAFF. The CDR3 coding sequence is TGTGCCAGCCACAGGGGAACTGAAGCTTTCTTT.

V is TRBV29-1 and J is TRBJ1-2; no clear D gene. V lost 6 bases and J lost 3, with 14 bases in between. CDR1 is SQVTM and CDR2 is ANQGSEA in the germline V gene. This CDR3 is built from 13 residues. The CDR3 spells CSVAGDNYYGYTF. CDR3 bases: TGCAGCGTCGCGGGCGACAACTACTATGGCTACACCTTC.

This clonotype was recorded a few times. This chain joins TRBV29-1 and TRBJ1-4, with D maybe TRBD1 (5 bases). Trimming left V 6 bases short and J 0 bases short, with 11 bases between. This CDR3 region has 14 residues. The germline gives CDR1 SQVTM, CDR2 ANQGSEA. The CDR3 coding sequence is TGCAGCGTCGTGGGGGGGGCAACTAATGAAAAACTGTTTTTT. It yields the protein CSVVGGATNEKLFF.

The table lists this clonotype with a few counts. V gene TRBV7-2 combines with J gene TRBJ1-2, with TRBD1 identical over 12 bases. The CDR3 loop spans 16 amino acids. Trimming cost V 4 bases and J 7 bases; bases outside gene matches: 10. The germline gives CDR1 SGHTA, CDR2 FQGNSA. CDR3 amino acids: CASSSIPGQGAFGYTF. In DNA form, the CDR3 reads TGTGCCAGCAGCTCAATACCGGGACAGGGGGCGTTTGGCTACACCTTC.

This clonotype was counted many times. CDR3 sequence reads: CASRGQGVNTEAFF. CDR3 nucleotide sequence: TGTGCCAGCAGGGGACAGGGGGTGAACACTGAAGCTTTCTTT. This chain links TRBV7-9 with TRBJ1-1, with TRBD1 identical over 11 bases. The germline CDR1 and CDR2 sequences are SEHNR and FQNEAQ (reference sequence). The CDR3 length is 14 residues. V lost 6 bases, J lost 0 bases, and 0 bases stayed unmatched.

In this sample, this clonotype turned up a few times. The chain recombines TRBV29-1 with TRBJ2-1, with D unresolved. Trimming removed 5 bases from V and 0 bases from J, with 8 bases in between. There are 13 residues in the CDR3. In germline, CDR1 is SQVTM, CDR2 ANQGSEA. The CDR3 sequence is CSVLFSSYNEQFF. CDR3 bases: TGCAGCGTTCTTTTCAGCTCCTACAATGAGCAGTTCTTC.

This clonotype occurred a few times. V is TRBV3-1 and J is TRBJ2-5; 10 bases agree with TRBD1. The germline V gene encodes CDR1 LGHDT and CDR2 YNNKEL (reference sequence). The CDR3 spans 13 residues. With 10 bases clipped from V and 7 bases from J, the junction kept 9 bases outside the gene matches. The CDR3 DNA reads as TGTGCCATCCTAGATCGGGACAGGGGGACCCAGTACTTC. The encoded protein is CAILDRDRGTQYF.

In this sample, this clonotype turned up many times. The CDR3 region is CASSLEGGWDIQYF. As DNA, the CDR3 is TGCGCCAGCAGCTTGGAGGGGGGATGGGACATTCAGTACTTC. The rearrangement uses TRBV5-1 and TRBJ2-4; D tentatively reads TRBD1 or TRBD2 (6 bases each). V shed 0 bases and J shed 8 bases, with 12 bases lying between them. Germline V gene sequence: CDR1 SGHRS, CDR2 YFSETQ. This CDR3 is built from 14 residues.

In its sample, this clonotype was seen a few times. This chain uses TRBV29-1 with TRBJ2-1; 10 nucleotides agree with TRBD2. The CDR3 runs to 12 residues. With V trimmed by 4 bases and J by 14 bases, 8 bases remained unmatched. In germline, CDR1 is SQVTM, CDR2 ANQGSEA. In DNA, the CDR3 is TGCAGCGTTGTATCTAGCGGGAGTTTTAAGTTCTTC. Encoded protein: CSVVSSGSFKFF.

The table lists this clonotype with many counts. V usage is TRBV7-2 and J usage is TRBJ2-7, with D possibly matching TRBD2 (5 bases). The CDR3 sequence is 13 residues long. V lost 8 bases to trimming and J lost 3 bases, with 14 bases between them. The V gene's germline CDR1 is SGHTA and CDR2 FQGNSA. DNA for the CDR3: TGTGCCAGCGGGAGATCGACCGGCTACGAGCAGTACTTC. Amino acids: CASGRSTGYEQYF.

In its sample, this clonotype was seen many times. The V and J genes are TRBV30 and TRBJ2-3, with D maybe TRBD2 (5 bases). Germline CDR1 reads GTSNPN; CDR2 reads SVGIG (reference sequence). The CDR3 is made up of 16 amino acids. The V end was cut by 1 base, the J end by 0 bases, with 14 bases between. Here the CDR3 reads CAWSGVGPGSTDTQYF. The DNA for the CDR3 is TGTGCCTGGAGTGGGGTCGGGCCGGGAAGCACAGATACGCAGTATTTT.

This clonotype was seen ten or more times. V and J are TRBV28 and TRBJ2-3; D is ambiguous. Germline assignment: CDR1 MDHEN and CDR2 SYDVKM. Trimming stripped 5 bases from V and 0 bases from J, with 18 bases between. The CDR3 runs 17 residues. The CDR3: CASSSADRLASTDTQYF. The CDR3 DNA reads as TGTGCCAGCAGTAGCGCCGATCGACTGGCTAGCACAGATACGCAGTATTTT.

The chain uses TRBV2 and TRBJ1-5; no reliable D call. Per germline, CDR1 SNHLY and CDR2 FYNNEI. Deletions cut 0 bases from V and 6 bases from J, with 3 bases between. There are 12 residues in the CDR3. CDR3 sequence (DNA): TGTGCCAGCAGTGAAGCCGTTCAGCCCCAGCATTTT. This translates into CASSEAVQPQHF.

This clonotype appeared many times. This chain uses TRBV5-1 with TRBJ2-7, with D tentatively TRBD1 or TRBD2 (5 bases each). CDR1 is SGHRS, CDR2 YFSETQ, per germline. V lost 0 bases and J lost 3, with 13 bases in between. This CDR3 comprises 15 residues. The CDR3 is CASSLDWGRSYEQYF. The CDR3 nucleotides read TGCGCCAGCAGCTTGGATTGGGGGAGAAGCTACGAGCAGTACTTC.

In its sample, this clonotype was seen many times. The gene calls are TRBV2 and TRBJ1-2, with D perhaps TRBD1 (5 bases). Per the germline V gene, CDR1 is SNHLY and CDR2 is FYNNEI. Trimming left V 1 base short and J 4 bases short, with 16 bases between. CDR3 length equals 16 residues. CDR3 loop: CASSEEGRPGGYGYTF. CDR3 coding DNA: TGTGCCAGCAGTGAAGAGGGGAGGCCGGGGGGCTATGGCTACACCTTC.

The table lists this clonotype with many counts. The chain combines TRBV29-1 with TRBJ1-2; no clear D. Deletions cut 3 bases from V and 4 bases from J, with 9 bases between. CDR3 length equals 12 residues. Per the germline V gene, CDR1 is SQVTM and CDR2 is ANQGSEA. CDR3 DNA: TGCAGCGTTGAGGGATGGGGCTATGGCTACACCTTC. Protein: CSVEGWGYGYTF.

This clonotype was counted many times. The chain carries TRBV6-2 or TRBV6-3 and TRBJ2-1; D is undetermined. The CDR3 contains 15 residues. CDR1 and CDR2 from the germline V gene are MNHEY and SVGEGT. V shed 7 bases and J shed 6 bases, with 19 bases lying between them. CDR3 region: CASTNERAESNEQFF. The CDR3 bases are TGTGCCAGCACTAACGAGCGAGCCGAATCCAATGAGCAGTTCTTC.

This clonotype has at least ten counts. This chain connects TRBV28 to TRBJ2-1, with TRBD1 matching 12 bases. Per the germline V gene, CDR1 is MDHEN and CDR2 is SYDVKM. This CDR3 spans 15 amino acids. The trim removed 5 bases at V and 7 bases at J, leaving 6 bases unmatched. The CDR3 DNA is TGTGCCAGCAGTGATCCGGGACAGGGGGCGAATGAGCAGTTCTTC. Protein: CASSDPGQGANEQFF.

This clonotype was observed a few times. The J gene is TRBJ2-2, the V gene TRBV5-1, with D hard to call. Germline assignment: CDR1 SGHRS and CDR2 YFSETQ. Trimming took 2 bases from V and 6 from J, leaving 5 bases between them. The CDR3 loop spans 12 amino acids. CDR3 amino acids: CASSFNSGELFF. CDR3 coding DNA: TGCGCCAGCAGCTTTAACTCCGGGGAGCTGTTTTTT. The full variable domain, completed using reference TRBV5-1 and TRBJ2-2, is KAGVTQTPRYLIKTRGQQVTLSCSPISGHRSVSWYQQTPGQGLQFLFEYFSETQRNKGNFPGRFSGRQFSNSRSEMNVSTLELGDSALYLCASSFNSGELFFGEGSRLTVL.

As for this clonotype: A read error is possible here, since a much larger clone lies one base away. V gene TRBV7-3 combines with J gene TRBJ2-1, with TRBD2 matching 7 bases. Germline lookup yields CDR1 SGHTA and CDR2 FQGTGA. The CDR3 has 17 residues. This chain's CDR3 is CTSSSGGSGTKLDEQFF. The CDR3 DNA sequence: TGTACCAGCAGCTCTGGGGGGTCCGGGACTAAGTTGGATGAGCAGTTCTTC.

Many counts were recorded for this clonotype. V gene TRBV11-1 combines with J gene TRBJ2-7; a weak D match, TRBD2 (5 bases). Trimming left V 10 bases short and J 9 bases short, with 28 bases between. In germline, CDR1 is SGHAT, CDR2 FQDESV (reference sequence). The CDR3 spans 15 residues. The CDR3 nucleotides read TGTGCCAACAGTAACTCAGATGCTAGCCGTCTGTGGCAGTACTTC. Protein: CANSNSDASRLWQYF.

This clonotype was detected only a few times. The rearrangement links TRBV19 to TRBJ1-2; a possible D gene is TRBD1 (5 bases). The CDR3 runs 10 residues. The germline V gene encodes CDR1 LNHDA and CDR2 SQIVND (reference sequence). The ends were cut back, 5 bases at V and 12 bases at J, with 10 bases in the middle. This CDR3 reads CASSGRDHTF. Written as DNA, the CDR3 is TGTGCCAGTAGTGGCAGGGACCACACCTTC.

This clonotype showed up many times. This chain links TRBV7-2 with TRBJ2-5; TRBD2 matches 12 bases. Germline loops: CDR1 SGHTA, CDR2 FQGNSA. This CDR3 has 16 residues. Trimming took 5 bases from V and 3 from J; bases not matched to a gene: 7. CDR3 protein: CASSQTSGRGEETQYF. CDR3 DNA: TGTGCCAGCAGCCAGACTAGCGGGAGAGGCGAAGAGACCCAGTACTTC.

The V and J genes are TRBV9 and TRBJ2-1, with a tentative D call TRBD2 (6 bases). Germline values: CDR1 SGDLS, CDR2 YYNGEE. There are 15 residues in the CDR3. V lost 1 base and J lost 2, with 10 bases in between. CDR3 coding DNA: TGTGCCAGCAGCGTAAACGGCGGGGCCTACAATGAGCAGTTCTTC. Translated, it gives CASSVNGGAYNEQFF.